Sequencing of this T cell receptor beta chain was carried out in a study of human T cells and chemical hapten exposure. Trimming stripped 3 bases from V and 3 bases from J, with 12 bases between. Per germline, CDR1 LGHDT and CDR2 YNNKEL (reference sequence). CDR3 length: 14 residues. MiXCR, run by TCRdb on the RACE reads, gives a single entry per CDR3 protein. The data contain about 110,000 distinct CDR3 sequences, around 12% of them singletons. Regarding time point: pre-sensitization, week 0. Treatment denoted: therapeutic diphenylcyclopropenone sensitization with weekly scalp DPC. This chain links TRBV3-1 with TRBJ2-7; D gene uncertain. Source: whole blood, taken in connection with sensitization to the hapten diphenylcyclopropenone (DPC). This TCR came from a woman in her 50s with alopecia areata. Some clones in this sample may be carry-over from other donors' samples. The CDR3 DNA follows: TGTGCCAGCAGCCACGATGGGATCAACTACGAGCAGTACTTC. Protein product: CASSHDGINYEQYF.